Given below is one TCR beta chain in context. What it binds is unknown. TCRdb's copy holds only in-frame clones and misses some; the assay was immunoSEQ multiplex PCR. In the table there are over 50,000 clones, roughly 85% of which are singletons. The CDR3 consists of 15 residues. Trimming at V came to 4 bases and at J to 5 bases, leaving 5 bases not matched to a gene. Germline V gives CDR1 MDHEN, CDR2 SYDVKM. The source of the sample is a study of OX40 agonist ivuxolimab in advanced cancers. Study findings and constraints: In the 0.1-3.0 mg/kg groups, partial responders showed among the lowest expansion. CD4+ and CD8+ T cells in blood underwent clonal expansion by week 6 at 0.1 to 3.0 mg/kg.

This TCR was recovered from an adult with an advanced solid tumor such as melanoma, head and neck, liver or kidney cancer. The specimen was CD4+ or CD8+ T cells sorted from blood, collected in a trial of the OX40 agonist ivuxolimab. This chain links TRBV28 with TRBJ2-5, with 12 positions matching TRBD2. CDR3 nucleotides: TGTGCCAGCAGTTCTAGCGGGGGGGCCTACGAGACCCAGTACTTC. Encoded protein: CASSSSGGAYETQYF.